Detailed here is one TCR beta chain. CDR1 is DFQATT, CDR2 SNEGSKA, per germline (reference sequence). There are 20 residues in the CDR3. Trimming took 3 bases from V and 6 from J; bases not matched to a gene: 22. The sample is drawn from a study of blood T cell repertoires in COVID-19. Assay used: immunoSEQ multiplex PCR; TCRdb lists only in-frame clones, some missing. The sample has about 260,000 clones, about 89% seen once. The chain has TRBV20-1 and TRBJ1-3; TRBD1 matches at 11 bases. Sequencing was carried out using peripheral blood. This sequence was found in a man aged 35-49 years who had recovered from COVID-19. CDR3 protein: CSASGHNGQGAWRAVNTIYF. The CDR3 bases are TGCAGTGCTAGTGGACATAATGGACAGGGGGCCTGGCGAGCGGTAAACACCATATATTTT.